This entry concerns a single T cell receptor (beta chain). Germline V gives CDR1 MNHEY, CDR2 SVGAGI. Unmatched junction bases numbered 8, after V lost 6 bases and J lost 5 bases. The CDR3 runs 15 residues. Donors included only healthy HIV-negative adults lacking recent acute infections or vaccinations. These data originate in a study of shared clonotypes between healthy human individuals. Here immunoSEQ multiplex PCR was the method, and the copy in TCRdb shows in-frame clones only, minus some. The sample carries some 1 million clones, approximately 70% recorded once. This TCR came from a man between 18 and 35 years old in good health. The V gene is TRBV6-5, the J gene TRBJ2-4; TRBD1 agrees at 9 bases. Sequenced: memory CD4+ T cells sorted from blood. The subset was: CD45RA-negative fraction. CDR3 sequence reads: CASSQYRDRENIQYF. The CDR3 DNA sequence: TGTGCCAGCAGCCAATACCGGGACAGGGAAAACATTCAGTACTTC.